Included here is one TCR beta chain sequence, with context. Trimming pared 9 bases from V and 6 bases from J, leaving 20 bases between. The CDR3 has 15 residues. In germline, CDR1 is LNHDA, CDR2 SQIVND (reference sequence). This sample stems from a study of blood T cell repertoires in COVID-19. Assay: immunoSEQ multiplex PCR; the TCRdb copy retains only in-frame clones and omits some. Of approximately 150,000 clones in the sample, approximately 83% are singletons; the top ten hold around 5.1%. The participants were between roughly 18 and 90 years old and came from fewer than 25 US areas. This sequence joins TRBV19 and TRBJ2-2; D might be TRBD2 (5 bases). Sequencing was performed on PBMCs or T cells enriched from blood (not recorded which). The sequence came from a man between 70 and 80 years old who had been exposed to COVID-19. Written as DNA, the CDR3 is TGTGCCAGCACCGGGGTGGGTGGCAAGGCCGGGGAGCTGTTTTTT. Protein sequence: CASTGVGGKAGELFF.